A single sample gave rise to the 27 T cell receptor beta chains below, sequenced in a study of human T cells and chemical hapten exposure. Stated time point: healthy volunteer bleed at 6 weeks. Extraction of total RNA was performed on unfractionated whole blood. Each CDR3 protein is one row after TCRdb ran MiXCR on the RACE reads. The sample includes 35,000 to 50,000 distinct CDR3 sequences, around 4% of them seen just once. Material for sequencing was whole blood. Every receptor here comes from a human donor in good health. Some clones in this sample may be carry-over from other donors' samples.

The J gene is TRBJ1-1, the V gene TRBV4-1; a weak D match, TRBD1 (6 bases). Between the trimmed V and J ends, which lost 1 base and 8 bases, there was a span of 11 bases. This CDR3 region has 13 residues. CDR1 MGHRA and CDR2 YSYEKL come from the germline V gene. DNA of the CDR3: TGCGCCAGCAGCCAAGCCTTCGACAGGGAAGCTTTCTTT. This translates into CASSQAFDREAFF.

In this sample, this clonotype turned up a few times. This CDR3 reads CASSLRDRGIGGNEKLFF. CDR3 DNA sequence: TGTGCCAGCAGCCTCCGGGACAGGGGGATTGGCGGTAATGAAAAACTGTTTTTT. The chain employs TRBV4-2 and TRBJ1-4; TRBD1 matches 11 bases. This CDR3 comprises 18 residues. The J segment lost 4 bases and the V segment lost 4 bases, leaving 11 bases of the junction unmatched. Per germline, CDR1 LGHNA and CDR2 YNFKEQ.

In its sample, this clonotype was seen many times. The chain couples TRBV6-5 to TRBJ1-6; 7 bases fit TRBD1. Per germline, CDR1 MNHEY and CDR2 SVGAGI. Unmatched junction bases numbered 8, after V lost 6 bases and J lost 3 bases. The CDR3 is made up of 16 amino acids. CDR3 bases: TGTGCCAGCAGAAAAAATGGACAGGACTATAATTCACCCCTCCACTTT. This sequence encodes CASRKNGQDYNSPLHF.

The V call is TRBV19, the J call TRBJ2-6, with 11 bases that match TRBD1. Germline trimming cut 6 bases from V and 4 bases from J; bases unmatched to any gene: 11. Per the germline V gene, CDR1 is LNHDA and CDR2 is SQIVND (reference sequence). The CDR3 loop spans 18 amino acids. For the CDR3, the DNA is TGTGCCAGTAGACAATTCGGGACAGGGGGATCCGGGGCCAACGTCCTGACTTTC. Encoded protein: CASRQFGTGGSGANVLTF. The full variable domain, rest sourced from reference TRBV19 and TRBJ2-6, is DGGITQSPKYLFRKEGQNVTLSCEQNLNHDAMYWYRQDPGQGLRLIYYSQIVNDFQKGDIAEGYSVSREKKESFPLTVTSAQKNPTAFYLCASRQFGTGGSGANVLTFGAGSRLTVL.

V gene TRBV14 combines with J gene TRBJ2-2, with D perhaps matching TRBD1 (6 bases). The CDR3 totals 16 residues. The V and J ends lost 2 bases and 2 bases respectively, with 12 bases between them. Germline assignment: CDR1 SGHDN and CDR2 FVKESK. CDR3 loop: CASSQRRTANTGELFF. CDR3 coding DNA: TGTGCCAGCAGCCAAAGGAGGACAGCTAACACCGGGGAGCTGTTTTTT.

V is TRBV5-1 and J is TRBJ2-5, with TRBD2 identical over 13 bases. In germline, CDR1 is SGHRS, CDR2 YFSETQ. The CDR3 sequence is 16 residues long. The ends lost 0 bases at V and 5 bases at J; junction bases unmatched: 4. The CDR3 loop reads CASSLGTSGRWETQYF. CDR3 sequence (DNA): TGCGCCAGCAGCTTGGGGACTAGCGGGAGATGGGAGACCCAGTACTTC.

At least ten counts were recorded for this clonotype. V gene TRBV7-2 combines with J gene TRBJ2-7; the D is unclear. Trimming cost V 5 bases and J 1 base, with 12 bases left between them. The CDR3 loop spans 14 amino acids. Germline V gene lookup returns CDR1 SGHTA and CDR2 FQGNSA. CDR3 DNA: TGTGCCAGCAGCCCAATGGAAGGATCCTACGAGCAGTACTTC. This codes for CASSPMEGSYEQYF.

This clonotype has just a few counts. The DNA of the CDR3 is TGTGCCACCAGGACCGGCGGGACAGGAAATGGAGAGACCCAGTACTTC. This codes for CATRTGGTGNGETQYF. The rearrangement links TRBV15 to TRBJ2-5; 8 positions match TRBD1. CDR3 size: 16 residues. The V segment lost 6 bases and the J segment 4 bases; nucleotides outside the gene matches: 13. CDR1 is LNHNV and CDR2 is YYDKDF in the germline V gene (reference sequence).

This clonotype was detected ten times or more. This chain uses TRBV4-1 with TRBJ1-1; 8 bases match TRBD1. This CDR3 region has 14 residues. Germline-derived CDR1 and CDR2 are MGHRA and YSYEKL. The V segment lost 1 base and the J segment 3 bases; nucleotides outside the gene matches: 1. In nucleotides, the CDR3 is TGCGCCAGCAGCCAAGGGACAGGGTACACTGAAGCTTTCTTT. It encodes CASSQGTGYTEAFF.

This clonotype was detected many times. The chain couples TRBV9 to TRBJ2-1; the D is unclear. The V gene's germline CDR1 is SGDLS and CDR2 YYNGEE. CDR3 length: 11 residues. V was cut by 4 bases and J by 4 bases, with 3 bases left in between. The CDR3 region has the DNA TGTGCCAGCAGCTTGTACAATGAGCAGTTCTTC. Translation gives CASSLYNEQFF.

This clonotype was seen ten or more times. The chain is built from TRBV5-1 and TRBJ2-3; tentative D call: TRBD2 (5 bases). The CDR3 covers 14 residues. V was cut by 0 bases and J by 3 bases, with 8 bases left in between. The germline CDR1 and CDR2 sequences are SGHRS and YFSETQ. The CDR3 spells CASSLGTPTDTQYF. In nucleotides, the CDR3 is TGCGCCAGCAGCTTGGGGACTCCGACAGATACGCAGTATTTT. Full variable domain (missing parts from reference TRBV5-1 and TRBJ2-3): KAGVTQTPRYLIKTRGQQVTLSCSPISGHRSVSWYQQTPGQGLQFLFEYFSETQRNKGNFPGRFSGRQFSNSRSEMNVSTLELGDSALYLCASSLGTPTDTQYFGPGTRLTVL.

The table lists this clonotype with many counts. The chain employs TRBV11-3 and TRBJ1-1; possible D gene TRBD1, 6 bases. This CDR3 has 15 amino acids. The V and J ends lost 5 bases and 1 base respectively, with 14 bases between them. Germline-derived CDR1 and CDR2 are SGHNT and YENEEA. The CDR3 DNA follows: TGTGCCAGCAGCCCCTGGTTGGACAGGAACACTGAAGCTTTCTTT. Translated: CASSPWLDRNTEAFF.

A few counts support this clonotype. The chain combines TRBV19 with TRBJ2-3; 10 nucleotides align to TRBD2. Losses at the gene ends were 0 bases for V and 5 bases for J; bases not matched to a gene: 11. CDR1 LNHDA and CDR2 SQIVND come from the germline V gene (reference sequence). The CDR3 has 18 residues. The CDR3 spells CASSIEGASGRRGDTQYF. In nucleotides, the CDR3 is TGTGCCAGTAGTATAGAAGGGGCTAGCGGGAGACGTGGAGATACGCAGTATTTT.

At least ten counts were recorded for this clonotype. The chain recombines TRBV6-5 with TRBJ1-2; 7 nucleotides align to TRBD1. The CDR3 covers 13 residues. V was clipped by 6 bases and J by 6 bases; unmatched bases: 7. Germline V lookup: CDR1 MNHEY, CDR2 SVGAGI. The CDR3 spells CASRTGTVDGYTF. CDR3 in DNA: TGTGCCAGCAGAACCGGGACAGTGGATGGCTACACCTTC.

This clonotype was detected many times. This sequence joins TRBV6-5 and TRBJ1-4, with unresolved D. The CDR3 loop spans 15 amino acids. V was clipped by 6 bases and J by 0 bases, with 11 bases between them. CDR1 is MNHEY, CDR2 SVGAGI, per germline. This CDR3 is CASSLRSATNEKLFF. DNA for the CDR3: TGTGCCAGCAGCCTCCGCTCCGCAACTAATGAAAAACTGTTTTTT.

This clonotype was detected many times. This sequence joins TRBV5-1 and TRBJ1-1; tentatively, D is TRBD1 (5 bases). Germline CDR1 and CDR2: SGHRS and YFSETQ. The CDR3 has 15 amino acids. The V and J ends lost 0 bases and 6 bases respectively, with 15 bases between them. CDR3 DNA sequence: TGCGCCAGCAGCTTGGCAGGGTCCCGAGGCGCTGAAGCTTTCTTT. Protein product: CASSLAGSRGAEAFF.

The sample holds many counts of this clonotype. The chain links TRBV7-3 to TRBJ1-1, with 8 bases fitting TRBD1. The trim removed 5 bases at V and 4 bases at J, leaving 6 bases unmatched. Germline V gene data show CDR1 as SGHTA and CDR2 as FQGTGA. The CDR3 is 14 amino acids. The CDR3 DNA sequence: TGTGCCAGCAGCCCGACAGGGGTCGGCACTGAAGCTTTCTTT. Amino acids: CASSPTGVGTEAFF.

This clonotype showed up many times. V usage is TRBV20-1 and J usage is TRBJ1-6; D is uncertain. With 0 bases removed from V and 4 bases from J, the gap between germline ends came to 13 bases. Germline CDR1 and CDR2: DFQATT and SNEGSKA (reference sequence). This CDR3 region has 16 residues. CDR3 sequence (DNA): TGCAGTGCTAGAGATCCCGTGAGACCATATAATTCACCCCTCCACTTT. It encodes CSARDPVRPYNSPLHF.

This clonotype has ten or more counts. The chain couples TRBV20-1 to TRBJ2-3; 11 nucleotides match TRBD2. Losses at the gene ends were 5 bases for V and 6 bases for J; bases not matched to a gene: 13. This CDR3 is built from 16 residues. Germline lookup yields CDR1 DFQATT and CDR2 SNEGSKA (reference sequence). The CDR3 reads CSAAGTSGEPSDTQYF. The DNA of the CDR3 is TGCAGTGCTGCGGGGACTAGCGGAGAACCTAGCGATACGCAGTATTTT.

This clonotype was seen ten or more times. The chain carries TRBV21-1 and TRBJ2-3; no DNA check was done on the table's D call, TRBD2. TRBV21-1 is a known pseudogene. This CDR3 spans 15 amino acids. The CDR3 loop is CASSYSGRWSDTQYF. The CDR3, as DNA: TGTGCCAGCAGCTATAGCGGGAGATGGTCGGATACGCAGTATTTT.

This clonotype was recorded at least ten times. The rearrangement uses TRBV29-1 and TRBJ2-3; possible D gene TRBD2, 5 bases. V lost 0 bases to trimming and J lost 8 bases, with 12 bases between them. Germline V CDR1 and CDR2: SQVTM, ANQGSEA. This CDR3 comprises 13 residues. DNA of the CDR3: TGCAGCGTTGAAGAGCGGGCCGGTGGTACGCAGTATTTT. As protein: CSVEERAGGTQYF.

This clonotype occurred many times. The chain couples TRBV5-4 to TRBJ2-3; the match to TRBD2 covers 16 bases. The CDR3 is made up of 18 amino acids. Germline values: CDR1 SGHNT, CDR2 YYREEE (reference sequence). The junction had 8 bases not matched to a gene; V was cut back by 3 bases and J by 4 bases. The CDR3 is CASSWPGLAGGASDTQYF. The DNA of the CDR3 is TGTGCCAGCAGCTGGCCGGGACTAGCGGGAGGGGCGTCAGATACGCAGTATTTT.

The sample holds many counts of this clonotype. The CDR3: CASSLSGGFEAFF. The DNA for the CDR3 is TGTGCCAGCAGTTTGTCTGGGGGCTTTGAAGCTTTCTTT. This chain links TRBV28 with TRBJ1-1; TRBD1 is a possible D gene (6 bases). Germline V gene data show CDR1 as MDHEN and CDR2 as SYDVKM. Trimming shortened V by 3 bases and J by 7 bases, and 12 bases separated the two germline ends. The CDR3 totals 13 residues.

This clonotype was observed many times. The rearrangement joins TRBV18 to TRBJ1-4, with 7 bases fitting TRBD1. In germline, CDR1 is KGHSH, CDR2 LQKENI. The trim removed 2 bases at V and 6 bases at J, leaving 9 bases unmatched. The CDR3 contains 16 residues. The CDR3 reads CASSPKDRRRDEKLFF. The CDR3 DNA sequence: TGTGCCAGCTCACCAAAGGACAGGCGCAGGGATGAAAAACTGTTTTTT.

This clonotype was observed many times. V gene TRBV7-9 combines with J gene TRBJ1-2; D is unclear. This CDR3 region has 14 residues. Germline V CDR1 and CDR2: SEHNR, FQNEAQ (reference sequence). The V gene lost 1 base and the J gene lost 4 bases, with 10 bases spanning the gap. CDR3: CASSLDSRIYGYTF. DNA for the CDR3: TGTGCCAGCAGCTTAGACAGCAGGATCTATGGCTACACCTTC.

This clonotype was counted at least ten times. The rearrangement joins TRBV7-6 to TRBJ1-1; unclear D gene. CDR1 is SGHVS and CDR2 is FNYEAQ in the germline V gene. Trimming removed 2 bases at V and 5 bases at J, with 12 bases between. This CDR3 spans 14 amino acids. CDR3 sequence reads: CASSLSNDVTEAFF. CDR3 sequence (DNA): TGTGCCAGCAGCTTAAGCAACGATGTGACTGAAGCTTTCTTT.

This clonotype has at least ten counts. The rearrangement joins TRBV28 to TRBJ2-1, with D perhaps TRBD1 (5 bases). CDR3 length equals 14 residues. Trimming took off 3 bases at V and 5 bases at J, with 11 bases between the two ends. CDR1 is MDHEN and CDR2 is SYDVKM in the germline V gene. In nucleotides, the CDR3 is TGTGCCAGCAGTTTCCTGGGGCTCAACAATGAGCAGTTCTTC. Protein: CASSFLGLNNEQFF.